This T cell receptor (beta chain) stems from a study of CD8 T cells in Susac syndrome. It was with random hexamers that about 0.45 to 1 ug RNA was reverse transcribed. Amplification of TCR beta CDR3 was carried out by immunoSEQ multiplex PCR, which covered 54 Vbeta and 13 Jbeta segments. TCRdb passed the immunoSEQ multiplex PCR reads through MiXCR, listing each CDR3 protein once. The top ten clones hold 0.093% of a sample with approximately 180,000 distinct CDR3 sequences, approximately 96% of them seen once. Multiple sclerosis controls were treatment-naive patients with stable or active relapsing-remitting disease. Negative isolation was used for CD8+ and CD4+ T cells, and FACS enrichment was applied to TEMRA cells. CDR1 SGHDN and CDR2 FVKESK come from the germline V gene. The CDR3 spans 14 residues. The J segment lost 9 bases and the V segment lost 4 bases, leaving 9 bases of the junction unmatched.

This clonotype was sampled from a human donor with multiple sclerosis. The sample comprised CD4+ T cells from PBMCs. The chain joins TRBV14 to TRBJ2-7; TRBD1 matches at 10 bases. The DNA for the CDR3 is TGTGCCAGCAGCCCTGGACAGGGGGTAGGTCGGCAGTACTTC. It translates to CASSPGQGVGRQYF.